The following is a TCR beta chain sequence with its context. Its specificity is not known. Use of 60 Vbeta and 13 Jbeta primers characterized the PCR. Using immunoSEQ multiplex PCR, the repertoire was profiled, and TCRdb retains in-frame clones only, with some absent. The sample shows over 250,000 clones, 86% of them seen only once. The data were taken from a study of cytomegalovirus exposure and HLA in healthy donors. At sampling all donors were nominally healthy, likely with unrecorded immune exposures. CDR3 length equals 12 residues. Germline V gene data show CDR1 as MNHEY and CDR2 as SMNVEV (reference sequence). V trimming: 8 bases; J trimming: 7 bases; junction bases outside the gene matches: 5. General observations from the study: Researchers reported in a later analysis that common viral pathogens appeared linked to several top clusters. DRB1 showed the most TCR associations and HLA-C the fewest in a later analysis, as rates varied by HLA locus.

The chain uses TRBV27 and TRBJ2-1, with 7 positions matching TRBD2. The origin of this receptor is a man between 35 and 55 years old in good health and CMV-seropositive. Specimen: PBMCs. DNA for the CDR3: TGTGCCAGCTCGGGGGGTGGGAATGAGCAGTTCTTC. The encoded protein is CASSGGGNEQFF.